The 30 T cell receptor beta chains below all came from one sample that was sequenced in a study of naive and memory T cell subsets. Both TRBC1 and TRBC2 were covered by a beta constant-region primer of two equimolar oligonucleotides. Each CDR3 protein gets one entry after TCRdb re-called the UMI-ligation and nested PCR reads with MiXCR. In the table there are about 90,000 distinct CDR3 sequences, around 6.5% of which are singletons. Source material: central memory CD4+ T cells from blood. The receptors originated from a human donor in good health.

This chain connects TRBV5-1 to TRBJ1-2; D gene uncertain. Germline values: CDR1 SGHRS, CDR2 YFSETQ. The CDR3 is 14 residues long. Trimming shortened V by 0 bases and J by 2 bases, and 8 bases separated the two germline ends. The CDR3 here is CASSLVVGNYGYTF. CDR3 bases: TGCGCCAGCAGCTTGGTTGTAGGAAACTATGGCTACACCTTC.

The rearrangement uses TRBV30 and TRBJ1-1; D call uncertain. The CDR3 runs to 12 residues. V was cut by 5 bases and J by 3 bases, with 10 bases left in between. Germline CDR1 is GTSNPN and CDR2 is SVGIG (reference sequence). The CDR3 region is CAWRIGHTEAFF. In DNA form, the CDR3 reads TGTGCCTGGCGGATAGGACACACTGAAGCTTTCTTT.

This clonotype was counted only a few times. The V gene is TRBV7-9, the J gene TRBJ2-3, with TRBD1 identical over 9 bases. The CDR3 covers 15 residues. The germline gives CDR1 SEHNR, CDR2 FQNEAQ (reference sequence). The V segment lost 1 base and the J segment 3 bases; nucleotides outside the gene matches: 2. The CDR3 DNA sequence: TGTGCCAGCAGCTTAGTCGGGACAGGGACAGATACGCAGTATTTT. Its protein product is CASSLVGTGTDTQYF.

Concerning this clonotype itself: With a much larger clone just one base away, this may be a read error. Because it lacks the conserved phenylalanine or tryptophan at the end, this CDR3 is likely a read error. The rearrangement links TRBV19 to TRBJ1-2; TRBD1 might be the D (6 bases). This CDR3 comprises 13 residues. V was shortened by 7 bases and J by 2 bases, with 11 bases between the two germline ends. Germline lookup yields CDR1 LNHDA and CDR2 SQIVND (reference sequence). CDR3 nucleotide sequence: TGTGCCAGTAAGGACAGTCCCAACTATGGCTACACCCTC. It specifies CASKDSPNYGYTL.

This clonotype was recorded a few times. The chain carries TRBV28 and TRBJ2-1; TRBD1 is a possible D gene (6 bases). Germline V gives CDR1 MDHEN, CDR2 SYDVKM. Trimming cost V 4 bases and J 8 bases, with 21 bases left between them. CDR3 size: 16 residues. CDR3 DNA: TGTGCCAGCAGTTCCCTGGACAGCCGGATGCTACATGAGCAGTTCTTC. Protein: CASSSLDSRMLHEQFF.

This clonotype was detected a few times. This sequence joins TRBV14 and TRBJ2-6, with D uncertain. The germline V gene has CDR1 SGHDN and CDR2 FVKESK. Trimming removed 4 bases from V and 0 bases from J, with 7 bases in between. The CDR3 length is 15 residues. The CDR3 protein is CASSLQSSGANVLTF. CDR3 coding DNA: TGTGCCAGCAGCCTCCAGAGCTCTGGGGCCAACGTCCTGACTTTC.

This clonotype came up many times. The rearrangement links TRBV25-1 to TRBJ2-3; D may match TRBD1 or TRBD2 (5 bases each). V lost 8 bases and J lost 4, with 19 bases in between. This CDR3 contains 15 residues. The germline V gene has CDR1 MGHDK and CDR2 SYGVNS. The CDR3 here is CASADGDLRADTQYF. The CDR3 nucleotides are TGTGCCAGCGCGGACGGGGACCTGAGGGCAGATACGCAGTATTTT.

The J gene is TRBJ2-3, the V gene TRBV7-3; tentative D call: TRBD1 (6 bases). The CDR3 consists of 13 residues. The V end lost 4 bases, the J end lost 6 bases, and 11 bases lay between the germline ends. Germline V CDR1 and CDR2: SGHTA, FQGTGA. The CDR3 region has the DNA TGTGCCAGCAGCTCCCAGGGGATTGATACGCAGTATTTT. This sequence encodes CASSSQGIDTQYF.

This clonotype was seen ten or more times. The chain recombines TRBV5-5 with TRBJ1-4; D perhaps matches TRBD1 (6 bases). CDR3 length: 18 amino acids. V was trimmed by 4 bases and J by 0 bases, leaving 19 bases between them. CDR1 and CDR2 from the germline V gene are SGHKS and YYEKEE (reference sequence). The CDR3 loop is CASSPLTGAVTTNEKLFF. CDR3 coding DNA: TGTGCCAGCAGCCCGCTGACAGGTGCGGTGACAACTAATGAAAAACTGTTTTTT.

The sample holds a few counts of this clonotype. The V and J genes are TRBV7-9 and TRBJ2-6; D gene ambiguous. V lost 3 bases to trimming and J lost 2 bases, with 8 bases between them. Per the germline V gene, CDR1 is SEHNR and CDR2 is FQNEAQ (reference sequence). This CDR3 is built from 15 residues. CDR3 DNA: TGTGCCAGCAGCTTTGGCCTCGCTGGGGCCAACGTCCTGACTTTC. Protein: CASSFGLAGANVLTF.

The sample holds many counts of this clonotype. The CDR3 DNA is TGTGCCAGCAGCCAAGATTTTGGTGGTACCTCTGGAAACACCATATATTTT. The encoded protein is CASSQDFGGTSGNTIYF. The V call is TRBV4-2, the J call TRBJ1-3; no reliable D call. Germline CDR1 and CDR2: LGHNA and YNFKEQ. Trimming took 0 bases from V and 0 from J, leaving 12 bases between them. This CDR3 has 17 residues.

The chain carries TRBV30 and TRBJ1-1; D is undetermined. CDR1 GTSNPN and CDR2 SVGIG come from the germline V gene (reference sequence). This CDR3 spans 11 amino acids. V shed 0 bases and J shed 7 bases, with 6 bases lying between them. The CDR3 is CAWSVGNEAFF. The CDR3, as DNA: TGTGCCTGGAGTGTAGGGAATGAAGCTTTCTTT.

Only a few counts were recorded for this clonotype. CDR3 sequence reads: CASSQESRPFGSEQYF. CDR3 bases: TGTGCCAGCAGCCAAGAGAGCAGGCCCTTCGGGAGCGAGCAGTACTTC. The genes are TRBV3-1 and TRBJ2-7; D perhaps matches TRBD2 (6 bases). Trimming cost V 0 bases and J 6 bases, with 18 bases left between them. This CDR3 is built from 16 residues. Germline assignment: CDR1 LGHDT and CDR2 YNNKEL (reference sequence).

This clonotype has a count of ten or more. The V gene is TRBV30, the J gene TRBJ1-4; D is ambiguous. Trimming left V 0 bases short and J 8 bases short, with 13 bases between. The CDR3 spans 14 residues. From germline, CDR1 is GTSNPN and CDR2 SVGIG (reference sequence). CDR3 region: CAWSVSPQREKLFF. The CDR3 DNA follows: TGTGCCTGGAGTGTATCCCCCCAGCGGGAAAAACTGTTTTTT.

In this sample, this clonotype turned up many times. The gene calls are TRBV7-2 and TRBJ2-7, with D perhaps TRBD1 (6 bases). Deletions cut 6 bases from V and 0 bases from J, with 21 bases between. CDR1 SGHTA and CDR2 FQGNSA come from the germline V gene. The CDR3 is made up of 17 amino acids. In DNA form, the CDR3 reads TGTGCCAGCAGTTCCTTAGGGGGTGGTCGAAGCTCCTACGAGCAGTACTTC. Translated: CASSSLGGGRSSYEQYF. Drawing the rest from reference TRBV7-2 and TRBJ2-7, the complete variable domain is GAGVSQSPSNKVTEKGKDVELRCDPISGHTALYWYRQSLGQGLEFLIYFQGNSAPDKSGLPSDRFSAERTGGSVSTLTIQRTQQEDSAVYLCASSSLGGGRSSYEQYFGPGTRLTVT.

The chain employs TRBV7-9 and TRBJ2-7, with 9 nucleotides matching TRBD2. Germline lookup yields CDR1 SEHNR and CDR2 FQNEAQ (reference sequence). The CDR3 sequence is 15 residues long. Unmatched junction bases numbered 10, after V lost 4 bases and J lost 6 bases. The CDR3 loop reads CASSSVTSGRREQYF. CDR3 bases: TGTGCCAGCAGCTCTGTGACTAGCGGCAGGCGCGAGCAGTACTTC. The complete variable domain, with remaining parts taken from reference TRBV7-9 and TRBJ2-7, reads DTGVSQNPRHKITKRGQNVTFRCDPISEHNRLYWYRQTLGQGPEFLTYFQNEAQLEKSRLLSDRFSAERPKGSFSTLEIQRTEQGDSAMYLCASSSVTSGRREQYFGPGTRLTVT.

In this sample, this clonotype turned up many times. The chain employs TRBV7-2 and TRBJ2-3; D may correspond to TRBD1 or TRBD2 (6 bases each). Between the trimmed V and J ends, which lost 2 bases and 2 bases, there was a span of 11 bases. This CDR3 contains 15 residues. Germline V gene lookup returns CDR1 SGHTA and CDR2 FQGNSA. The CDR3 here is CASSLRGANTDTQYF. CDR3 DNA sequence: TGTGCCAGCAGCTTAAGGGGGGCCAACACAGATACGCAGTATTTT.

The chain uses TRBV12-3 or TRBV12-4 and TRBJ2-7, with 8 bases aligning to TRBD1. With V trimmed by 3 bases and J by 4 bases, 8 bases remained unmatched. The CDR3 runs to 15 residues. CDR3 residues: CASSLRDRPTYEQYF. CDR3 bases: TGTGCCAGCAGTTTGCGGGACAGGCCAACTTACGAGCAGTACTTC.

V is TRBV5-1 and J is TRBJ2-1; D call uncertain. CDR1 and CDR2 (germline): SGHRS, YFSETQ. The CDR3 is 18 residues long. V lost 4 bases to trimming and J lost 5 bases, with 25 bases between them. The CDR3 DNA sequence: TGCGCCAGCAGCCCACCTACCCCTCATGGGTCTGGCAACAATGAGCAGTTCTTC. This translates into CASSPPTPHGSGNNEQFF.

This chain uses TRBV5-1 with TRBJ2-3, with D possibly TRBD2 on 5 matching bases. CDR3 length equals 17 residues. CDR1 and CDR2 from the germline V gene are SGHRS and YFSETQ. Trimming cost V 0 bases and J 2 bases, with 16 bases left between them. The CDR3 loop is CASSLGLAGWATDTQYF. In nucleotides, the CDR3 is TGCGCCAGCAGCTTGGGTCTAGCCGGATGGGCCACAGATACGCAGTATTTT.

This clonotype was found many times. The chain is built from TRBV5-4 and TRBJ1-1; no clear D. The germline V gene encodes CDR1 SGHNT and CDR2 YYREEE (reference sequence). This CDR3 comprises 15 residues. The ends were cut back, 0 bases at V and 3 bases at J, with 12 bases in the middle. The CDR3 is CASSLAGTLDTEAFF. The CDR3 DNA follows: TGTGCCAGCAGCTTGGCAGGAACGTTGGACACTGAAGCTTTCTTT.

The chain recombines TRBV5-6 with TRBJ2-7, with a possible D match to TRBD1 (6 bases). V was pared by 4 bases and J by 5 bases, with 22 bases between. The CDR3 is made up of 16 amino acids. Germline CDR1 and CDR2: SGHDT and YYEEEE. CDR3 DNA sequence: TGTGCCAGCAGCCCCCGCGCACAGGGCCACAGAGACGAGCAGTACTTC. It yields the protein CASSPRAQGHRDEQYF.

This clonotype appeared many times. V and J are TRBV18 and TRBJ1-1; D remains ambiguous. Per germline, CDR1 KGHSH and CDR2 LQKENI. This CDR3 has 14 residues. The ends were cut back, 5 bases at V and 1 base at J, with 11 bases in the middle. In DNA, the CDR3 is TGTGCCAGCTCAATGGCGACTAGGAACACTGAAGCTTTCTTT. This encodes CASSMATRNTEAFF. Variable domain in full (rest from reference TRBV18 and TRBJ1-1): NAGVMQNPRHLVRRRGQEARLRCSPMKGHSHVYWYRQLPEEGLKFMVYLQKENIIDESGMPKERFSAEFPKEGPSILRIQQVVRGDSAAYFCASSMATRNTEAFFGQGTRLTVV.

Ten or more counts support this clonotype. The CDR3 DNA is TGTGCCAGCAGTTTAGTTGGGGGTGATAGCAATCAGCCCCAGCATTTT. Its translation is CASSLVGGDSNQPQHF. The chain links TRBV12-3 or TRBV12-4 to TRBJ1-5, with D maybe TRBD1 (5 bases). The CDR3 is 16 amino acids. The V and J ends lost 1 base and 0 bases respectively, with 10 bases between them.

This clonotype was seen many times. The CDR3 DNA follows: TGCAGTGCTATCAGCGGAGCGACTGAAGCTTTCTTT. Its protein is CSAISGATEAFF. The genes are TRBV20-1 and TRBJ1-1; no definite D call. Trimming stripped 4 bases from V and 5 bases from J, with 11 bases between. This CDR3 is 12 amino acids long. The germline gives CDR1 DFQATT, CDR2 SNEGSKA (reference sequence).

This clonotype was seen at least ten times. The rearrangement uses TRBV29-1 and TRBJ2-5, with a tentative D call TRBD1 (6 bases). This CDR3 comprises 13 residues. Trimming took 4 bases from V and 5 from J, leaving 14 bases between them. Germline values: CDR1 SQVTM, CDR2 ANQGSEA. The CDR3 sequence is CSVAHTGKETQYF. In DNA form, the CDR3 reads TGCAGCGTTGCCCATACAGGGAAGGAGACCCAGTACTTC.

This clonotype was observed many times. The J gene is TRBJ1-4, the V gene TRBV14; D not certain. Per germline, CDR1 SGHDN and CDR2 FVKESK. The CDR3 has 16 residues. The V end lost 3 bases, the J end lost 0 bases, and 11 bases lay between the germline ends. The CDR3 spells CASSQSQLATNEKLFF. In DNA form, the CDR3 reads TGTGCCAGCAGCCAGTCTCAACTAGCAACTAATGAAAAACTGTTTTTT.

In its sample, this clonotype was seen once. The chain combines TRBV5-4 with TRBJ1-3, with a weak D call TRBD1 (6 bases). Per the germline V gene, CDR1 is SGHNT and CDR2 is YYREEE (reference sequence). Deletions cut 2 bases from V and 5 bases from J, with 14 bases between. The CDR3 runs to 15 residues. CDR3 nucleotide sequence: TGTGCCAGCAGCTTTGGGGGGGCGCGTAGAAACACCATATATTTT. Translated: CASSFGGARRNTIYF.

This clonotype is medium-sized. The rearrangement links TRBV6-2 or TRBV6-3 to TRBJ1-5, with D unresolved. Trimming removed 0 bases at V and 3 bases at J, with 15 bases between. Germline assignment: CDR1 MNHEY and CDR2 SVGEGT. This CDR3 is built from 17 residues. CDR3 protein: CASSYSSYKAPNQPQHF. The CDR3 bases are TGTGCCAGCAGTTACTCGTCTTACAAGGCACCCAATCAGCCCCAGCATTTT.

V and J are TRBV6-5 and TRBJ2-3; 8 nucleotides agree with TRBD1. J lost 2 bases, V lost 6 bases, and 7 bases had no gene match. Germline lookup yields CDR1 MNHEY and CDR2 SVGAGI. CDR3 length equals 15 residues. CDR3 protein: CASRRTGGATDTQYF. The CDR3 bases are TGTGCCAGCAGACGAACAGGGGGTGCCACAGATACGCAGTATTTT.